Listed here are 14 T cell receptor beta chains from one sample, sequenced in a study of cytomegalovirus exposure and HLA in healthy donors. It was with 60 Vbeta and 13 Jbeta primers that the PCR ran. Libraries were prepared by immunoSEQ multiplex PCR; TCRdb keeps only in-frame clonotypes and omits some of them. This sample has 160,000 or so clones, with just under 80% found just once. Sequenced material: PBMCs. The receptors shown here come from a woman aged 45 to 65 in good health and CMV-seronegative.

A single count supports this clone. The chain recombines TRBV19 with TRBJ1-3; no clear D gene. This CDR3 spans 15 amino acids. The V end was cut by 4 bases, the J end by 0 bases, with 10 bases between. Germline loops: CDR1 LNHDA, CDR2 SQIVND (reference sequence). The CDR3 sequence is CASSTPGYSGNTIYF. DNA of the CDR3: TGTGCCAGTAGTACCCCGGGGTACTCTGGAAACACCATATATTTT.

The chain couples TRBV15 to TRBJ2-5; D may be TRBD1 (6 bases). Trimming removed 3 bases from V and 5 bases from J, with 22 bases in between. Looked up from germline, CDR1 is LNHNV and CDR2 is YYDKDF (reference sequence). This CDR3 is built from 17 residues. CDR3 region: CATSSYRERGASETQYF. Written as DNA, the CDR3 is TGTGCCACCAGCAGCTACAGGGAGAGAGGTGCTTCGGAGACCCAGTACTTC.

This chain joins TRBV5-5 and TRBJ2-1, with 9 nucleotides matching TRBD1. Germline CDR1 reads SGHKS; CDR2 reads YYEKEE (reference sequence). The trim removed 4 bases at V and 5 bases at J, leaving 7 bases unmatched. This CDR3 has 15 residues. The CDR3 spells CASSIRDREHNEQFF. The CDR3 DNA sequence: TGTGCCAGCAGCATCCGGGACAGGGAGCACAATGAGCAGTTCTTC.

J is TRBJ1-4 and V is TRBV10-3; 8 bases are shared with TRBD1. Per the germline V gene, CDR1 is ENHRY and CDR2 is SYGVKD. The CDR3 spans 16 residues. The trim removed 5 bases at V and 0 bases at J, leaving 5 bases unmatched. Here the CDR3 DNA reads TGTGCCATCAGTTTACAGGGGGATGCAACTAATGAAAAACTGTTTTTT. This translates into CAISLQGDATNEKLFF.

V gene TRBV30 combines with J gene TRBJ2-7; 11 positions agree with TRBD2. This CDR3 comprises 14 residues. Germline CDR1 reads GTSNPN; CDR2 reads SVGIG (reference sequence). The junction had 8 bases not matched to a gene; V was cut back by 5 bases and J by 5 bases. The CDR3 protein is CAWAIAGGPHEQYF. CDR3 in DNA: TGTGCCTGGGCCATAGCGGGAGGGCCCCACGAGCAGTACTTC.

The J gene is TRBJ1-5, the V gene TRBV28; D is possibly TRBD1 (5 bases). In germline, CDR1 is MDHEN, CDR2 SYDVKM. The CDR3 covers 14 residues. V was pared by 8 bases and J by 6 bases, with 17 bases between. The CDR3 region has the DNA TGTGCCAGCTATCCCATTTCAGGGATTCAGCCCCAGCATTTT. Its protein product is CASYPISGIQPQHF. The whole variable domain, remainder taken from reference TRBV28 and TRBJ1-5, is DVKVTQSSRYLVKRTGEKVFLECVQDMDHENMFWYRQDPGLGLRLIYFSYDVKMKEKGDIPEGYSVSREKKERFSLILESASTNQTSMYLCASYPISGIQPQHFGDGTRLSIL.

The chain couples TRBV6-1 to TRBJ2-1, with D possibly matching TRBD1 (5 bases). The length of the CDR3 is 17 residues. V lost 4 bases, J lost 0 bases, and 16 bases lay in between. Germline loops: CDR1 MNHNS, CDR2 SASEGT. DNA for the CDR3: TGTGCCAGCAGTGGCATGTCAGGGTTGAGCTCCTACAATGAGCAGTTCTTC. This gives the protein CASSGMSGLSSYNEQFF.

This sequence joins TRBV6-5 and TRBJ2-3, with TRBD2 matching 7 bases. The germline V gene encodes CDR1 MNHEY and CDR2 SVGAGI. V lost 4 bases to trimming and J lost 1 base; unmatched junction nucleotides: 8. CDR3 length equals 16 residues. CDR3: CASSLSATSRTDTQYF. CDR3 in DNA: TGTGCCAGCAGTTTATCTGCGACTAGCCGCACAGATACGCAGTATTTT.

J is TRBJ2-2 and V is TRBV25-1; TRBD2 is a possible D gene (5 bases). Germline lookup yields CDR1 MGHDK and CDR2 SYGVNS. Trimming took off 1 base at V and 2 bases at J, with 14 bases between the two ends. The CDR3 contains 17 residues. The CDR3 region is CASSEFGGRSNTGELFF. The CDR3 DNA sequence: TGTGCCAGCAGTGAATTTGGAGGACGGAGCAACACCGGGGAGCTGTTTTTT. Full variable domain (remainder filled in from reference TRBV25-1 and TRBJ2-2): EADIYQTPRYLVIGTGKKITLECSQTMGHDKMYWYQQDPGMELHLIHYSYGVNSTEKGDLSSESTVSRIRTEHFPLTLESARPSHTSQYLCASSEFGGRSNTGELFFGEGSRLTVL.

This clone turned up a few times. V is TRBV19 and J is TRBJ1-1; 8 bases are a match to TRBD1. The CDR3 extends over 16 amino acids. Germline V gene sequence: CDR1 LNHDA, CDR2 SQIVND (reference sequence). The V gene end was trimmed by 5 bases and the J gene end by 0 bases; junction bases not matched to a gene: 8. CDR3 sequence reads: CASSRGQGIMNTEAFF. CDR3 DNA sequence: TGTGCCAGTAGTCGAGGACAGGGAATTATGAACACTGAAGCTTTCTTT.

The rearrangement joins TRBV19 to TRBJ2-6; perhaps TRBD1 as D (6 bases). V gave up 7 bases and J gave up 3 bases, with 13 bases separating them. Germline-derived CDR1 and CDR2 are LNHDA and SQIVND (reference sequence). This CDR3 is built from 15 residues. In nucleotides, the CDR3 is TGTGCCAGTAACTCAGGGGCCGGTGGGGCCAACGTCCTGACTTTC. Translating it yields CASNSGAGGANVLTF.

This sequence joins TRBV19 and TRBJ2-7, with 12 bases aligning to TRBD2. The trim removed 10 bases at V and 4 bases at J, leaving 11 bases unmatched. Germline V lookup: CDR1 LNHDA, CDR2 SQIVND (reference sequence). The CDR3 extends over 15 amino acids. CDR3 DNA sequence: TGTGCCACCAGACCTAGCGGGAGGGTCATGTACGAGCAGTACTTC. Residues: CATRPSGRVMYEQYF.

The V gene is TRBV28, the J gene TRBJ2-7; 8 nucleotides align to TRBD1. V was pared by 8 bases and J by 4 bases, with 7 bases of the junction left unmatched. The CDR3 has 13 residues. Looked up from germline, CDR1 is MDHEN and CDR2 is SYDVKM. The CDR3 DNA follows: TGTGCCAGCCGGACAGGGATTTTGTACGAGCAGTACTTC. Encoded protein: CASRTGILYEQYF.

V and J are TRBV16 and TRBJ1-2; 10 bases match TRBD1. The CDR3 is 14 amino acids. In germline, CDR1 is KGHSY, CDR2 FQNENV. V dropped 3 bases and J dropped 2; count of bases not matched to a gene: 0. DNA for the CDR3: TGTGCCAGCAGCCAGGGACAGGGGAACTATGGCTACACCTTC. It translates to CASSQGQGNYGYTF.